The source of this T cell receptor (beta chain) is a study of chemoradiotherapy in HPV16-positive cancers. Points from the study as a whole: For HPV16-positive patients, expanding HPV-responsive T cells associated with longer recurrence-free survival. The functional HPV-specific definition rests on just two HPV16-positive patients.

This clone occurred once. No antigen is known for it. Germline CDR1 is SGHTA and CDR2 is FQGNSA. J gave up 5 bases and V 3 bases, and 6 bases lay outside the gene matches. This CDR3 spans 17 amino acids. Sequenced by immunoSEQ multiplex PCR; TCRdb stores in-frame clones only, minus some. The repertoire includes approximately 5,200 clones, around 69% of them detected once, and approximately 9.1% sits in the top ten. Repeated repertoire sampling spanned the course of chemoradiotherapy. This chain joins TRBV7-2 and TRBJ2-2, with 13 positions matching TRBD2. The origin of this receptor is a human donor with HPV-associated anogenital cancer. Material: tumor tissue, obtained from a patient who underwent chemoradiotherapy. CDR3 sequence reads: CASSFHGTSGVTGELFF. DNA of the CDR3: TGTGCCAGCAGCTTCCACGGGACTAGCGGGGTAACCGGGGAGCTGTTTTTT.